This TCR beta chain was sequenced during a study of cytotoxic CD8 clonotypes in ibrutinib-treated CLL. The germline gives CDR1 SGHNT, CDR2 YYREEE (reference sequence). V dropped 0 bases and J dropped 7 bases, with 19 bases sitting between them. This CDR3 is built from 16 residues. In this sample, this clone turned up a few times. Deep sequencing aimed at 1 in 200,000 to 1 in 1 million T cells' resolution. Profiled with immunoSEQ multiplex PCR; TCRdb holds only in-frame clones, not every one. The data contain about 120,000 clones, about 58% of them singletons. V usage is TRBV5-4 and J usage is TRBJ1-2; D gene ambiguous. This clonotype originated in a human donor with chronic lymphocytic leukemia. Sequenced material: PBMCs, taken after 24 months of ibrutinib treatment. CDR3 protein: CASSLEEGRSGGGYTF. Written as DNA, the CDR3 is TGTGCCAGCAGCTTGGAGGAGGGCCGCTCCGGTGGTGGCTACACCTTC.